This TCR beta chain was sequenced for a study of circulating and synovial CD4+ cells in juvenile arthritis. Regarding the study as a whole: Circulating pathogenic-like lymphocytes shared a substantially higher fraction of CDR3 sequences with synovium than bulk blood.

TCRdb keeps only in-frame clones here, not all; method: immunoSEQ multiplex PCR. Seen here are tens of thousands of clones, 94% observed once, and the top ten hold around 0.66%. The CDR3 has 16 amino acids. Germline V CDR1 and CDR2: MGHRA, YSYEKL. The V gene lost 0 bases and the J gene lost 2 bases, with 11 bases spanning the gap. In the case of this clone: Its antigen is unknown.

The chain carries TRBV4-1 and TRBJ1-5; D is perhaps TRBD1 (6 bases). The TCR sequence derives from a human donor with juvenile idiopathic arthritis. Sample: CD4+ T cells from blood. This CDR3 reads CASSQEGASGNQPQHF. CDR3 in DNA: TGCGCCAGCAGCCAAGAGGGGGCCTCGGGCAATCAGCCCCAGCATTTT.